The 31 T cell receptor beta chains in this list originate from one sample, sequenced in a study of blood T cell repertoires in COVID-19. Method: immunoSEQ multiplex PCR; TCRdb's copy keeps in-frame clones and lacks some. The table has approximately 300,000 clones, roughly 86% seen once. The source material was PBMCs or T cells enriched from blood (not recorded which). The receptors were sampled from a woman between 18 and 30 years old who had recovered from COVID-19.

V gene TRBV19 combines with J gene TRBJ2-6; no definite D call. CDR3 size: 16 residues. V was trimmed by 1 base and J by 0 bases, leaving 7 bases between them. CDR1 and CDR2 (germline): LNHDA, SQIVND (reference sequence). As DNA, the CDR3 is TGTGCCAGTAGTATAGGTGAGGTCTCTGGGGCCAACGTCCTGACTTTC. As protein: CASSIGEVSGANVLTF.

This chain uses TRBV19 with TRBJ2-2; 8 bases match TRBD2. CDR3 length equals 16 residues. Germline V gives CDR1 LNHDA, CDR2 SQIVND (reference sequence). V gave up 10 bases and J gave up 6 bases; unmatched junction bases: 16. The CDR3 DNA is TGTGCCACCTCCCGCGTCGGGGGGGGACTCCCCGGGGAGCTGTTTTTT. This translates into CATSRVGGGLPGELFF.

The chain is built from TRBV29-1 and TRBJ1-1; 7 bases agree with TRBD1. The junction had 3 bases not matched to a gene; V was cut back by 7 bases and J by 1 base. This CDR3 comprises 12 residues. Per germline, CDR1 SQVTM and CDR2 ANQGSEA. The chain's CDR3 is CSAGQKNTEAFF. The DNA for the CDR3 is TGCAGCGCGGGACAGAAGAACACTGAAGCTTTCTTT.

V and J are TRBV20-1 and TRBJ2-7; 10 bases align to TRBD1. The ends lost 3 bases at V and 5 bases at J; junction bases unmatched: 10. The CDR3 runs 15 residues. The germline V gene encodes CDR1 DFQATT and CDR2 SNEGSKA (reference sequence). CDR3 sequence reads: CSASKAGQGRHEQYF. In nucleotides, the CDR3 is TGCAGTGCTAGTAAGGCGGGACAGGGGAGACACGAGCAGTACTTC.

This rearrangement joins TRBV12-3 or TRBV12-4 to TRBJ2-7, with D uncertain. The CDR3 extends over 13 amino acids. V was trimmed by 3 bases and J by 7 bases, leaving 13 bases between them. CDR3 sequence (DNA): TGTGCCAGCAGTTTTTATGGCAGACTGGAGCAGTACTTC. Translation: CASSFYGRLEQYF.

This chain uses TRBV19 with TRBJ2-4, with a weak D call TRBD1 (6 bases). Germline lookup yields CDR1 LNHDA and CDR2 SQIVND (reference sequence). V lost 5 bases to trimming and J lost 9 bases, with 14 bases between them. The CDR3 is made up of 13 amino acids. The CDR3: CASSVTGIGIQYF. CDR3 DNA sequence: TGTGCCAGTAGTGTCACAGGGATAGGCATTCAGTACTTC.

The J gene is TRBJ2-5, the V gene TRBV3-1 (or the pseudogene TRBV3-2), with D perhaps TRBD2 (6 bases). This CDR3 has 15 amino acids. Germline V gives CDR1 LGHDT, CDR2 YNNKEL (reference sequence). With 4 bases removed from V and 5 bases from J, the gap between germline ends came to 17 bases. In DNA, the CDR3 is TGTGCCAGCAGCCCCCTAGCGTTAGCTAAGGAGACCCAGTACTTC. This sequence encodes CASSPLALAKETQYF.

The chain employs TRBV6-5 and TRBJ1-3; a possible D gene is TRBD1 (6 bases). CDR3 length: 14 residues. Per the germline V gene, CDR1 is MNHEY and CDR2 is SVGAGI. V gave up 7 bases and J gave up 0 bases, with 10 bases separating them. The CDR3 sequence is CASTRQASGNTIYF. CDR3 nucleotide sequence: TGTGCCAGCACCCGACAGGCCTCTGGAAACACCATATATTTT.

The chain recombines TRBV25-1 with TRBJ2-2, with D tentatively TRBD1 (6 bases). Looked up from germline, CDR1 is MGHDK and CDR2 is SYGVNS. This CDR3 contains 13 residues. V was shortened by 8 bases and J by 7 bases, with 14 bases between the two germline ends. CDR3 bases: TGTGCCAGCTCTTGGGGGCGCGGCGGGGAGCTGTTTTTT. This gives the protein CASSWGRGGELFF.

This chain connects TRBV30 to TRBJ2-1, with unresolved D. Germline V lookup: CDR1 GTSNPN, CDR2 SVGIG (reference sequence). This CDR3 comprises 12 residues. V was shortened by 0 bases and J by 12 bases, with 12 bases between the two germline ends. DNA for the CDR3: TGTGCCTGGAGTGTACTTAGAGAGTGGCAGTTCTTC. Protein sequence: CAWSVLREWQFF.

This sequence joins TRBV7-2 and TRBJ2-3, with D possibly being TRBD2 (7 bases). The germline CDR1 and CDR2 sequences are SGHTA and FQGNSA. With 6 bases removed from V and 6 bases from J, the gap between germline ends came to 22 bases. This CDR3 comprises 16 residues. The CDR3 loop is CASRLGGGASIDTQYF. The CDR3 DNA sequence: TGTGCCAGCAGACTTGGTGGGGGGGCCTCTATCGATACGCAGTATTTT. The full variable domain, completed using reference TRBV7-2 and TRBJ2-3, is GAGVSQSPSNKVTEKGKDVELRCDPISGHTALYWYRQSLGQGLEFLIYFQGNSAPDKSGLPSDRFSAERTGGSVSTLTIQRTQQEDSAVYLCASRLGGGASIDTQYFGPGTRLTVL.

The gene calls are TRBV4-1 and TRBJ2-3, with 13 positions matching TRBD2. The germline V gene encodes CDR1 MGHRA and CDR2 YSYEKL. CDR3 length equals 17 residues. Losses at the gene ends were 1 base for V and 7 bases for J; bases not matched to a gene: 8. Written as DNA, the CDR3 is TGCGCCAGCAGCCAAGTGGCCACTAGCGGGAGGGCGAATACGCAGTATTTT. The encoded protein is CASSQVATSGRANTQYF.

The V and J genes are TRBV5-1 and TRBJ2-2; 8 bases are a match to TRBD2. Per the germline V gene, CDR1 is SGHRS and CDR2 is YFSETQ. V gave up 2 bases and J gave up 4 bases; unmatched junction bases: 4. The CDR3 contains 15 residues. In DNA form, the CDR3 reads TGCGCCAGCAGCTTTCCGGGAGGGGGCACCGGGGAGCTGTTTTTT. Protein sequence: CASSFPGGGTGELFF.

The chain has TRBV29-1 and TRBJ1-1; D is ambiguous. V lost 2 bases and J lost 3, with 16 bases in between. Germline values: CDR1 SQVTM, CDR2 ANQGSEA. This CDR3 is 15 amino acids long. CDR3: CSVESPRGSHTEAFF. CDR3 nucleotide sequence: TGCAGCGTTGAAAGCCCTCGAGGCAGTCACACTGAAGCTTTCTTT.

The V and J genes are TRBV11-3 and TRBJ1-3; a weak D match, TRBD1 (5 bases). Trimming removed 9 bases at V and 2 bases at J, with 11 bases between. In germline, CDR1 is SGHNT, CDR2 YENEEA. The CDR3 is 13 residues long. This chain's CDR3 is CASTLGAGNTIYF. The CDR3 coding sequence is TGTGCCAGTACGCTAGGGGCTGGAAACACCATATATTTT.

The gene calls are TRBV11-2 and TRBJ2-7; no reliable D call. This CDR3 region has 14 residues. Deletions cut 2 bases from V and 2 bases from J, with 10 bases between. Germline V gene data show CDR1 as SGHAT and CDR2 as FQNNGV. CDR3 sequence: CASSLWQRAYEQYF. The CDR3 bases are TGTGCCAGCAGCTTATGGCAGCGAGCCTACGAGCAGTACTTC.

The chain carries TRBV5-8 and TRBJ2-4; 11 nucleotides line up with TRBD2. The CDR3 sequence is 17 residues long. Germline trimming cut 4 bases from V and 0 bases from J; bases unmatched to any gene: 6. CDR1 SGHTS and CDR2 YDEGEE come from the germline V gene. The chain's CDR3 is CASSPGTSGLAKNIQYF. CDR3 bases: TGTGCCAGCAGCCCAGGGACTAGCGGTCTAGCCAAAAACATTCAGTACTTC.

V is TRBV7-9 and J is TRBJ1-2, with D possibly matching TRBD1 (6 bases). The V gene lost 4 bases and the J gene lost 1 base, with 16 bases spanning the gap. There are 16 residues in the CDR3. From germline, CDR1 is SEHNR and CDR2 FQNEAQ (reference sequence). The CDR3 nucleotides read TGTGCCAGCAGCTCCGGGACACCCTCCTTTAACTATGGCTACACCTTC. Translating gives CASSSGTPSFNYGYTF.

In its sample, this clone was seen a few times. J is TRBJ1-5 and V is TRBV19; 9 bases fit TRBD1. CDR1 is LNHDA, CDR2 SQIVND, per germline (reference sequence). The CDR3 extends over 16 amino acids. Trimming at V came to 3 bases and at J to 6 bases, leaving 9 bases not matched to a gene. The CDR3 nucleotides are TGTGCCAGTAGTATTTCCCAGGACAGGGGAATTCAGCCCCAGCATTTT. This encodes CASSISQDRGIQPQHF.

The gene calls are TRBV20-1 and TRBJ1-2, with D perhaps TRBD1 (5 bases). The CDR3 is 11 residues long. The germline V gene has CDR1 DFQATT and CDR2 SNEGSKA (reference sequence). V was trimmed by 3 bases and J by 6 bases, leaving 8 bases between them. This CDR3 reads CSARYRNGYTF. CDR3 coding DNA: TGCAGTGCTAGGTACAGGAATGGCTACACCTTC.

The chain combines TRBV4-3 with TRBJ2-3; D is unresolved. The V gene lost 0 bases and the J gene lost 0 bases, with 7 bases spanning the gap. There are 15 residues in the CDR3. Germline V CDR1 and CDR2: LGHNA, YSLEER. CDR3 coding DNA: TGCGCCAGCAGCCAAGAAGTCACTAGCACAGATACGCAGTATTTT. Its protein is CASSQEVTSTDTQYF.

This sequence joins TRBV3-1 (or the pseudogene TRBV3-2) and TRBJ2-7; D uncertain. V was pared by 0 bases and J by 5 bases, with 11 bases between. The germline CDR1 and CDR2 sequences are LGHDT and YNNKEL (reference sequence). The CDR3 loop spans 14 amino acids. CDR3 sequence: CASSQDRWQNEQYF. DNA of the CDR3: TGTGCCAGCAGCCAAGATCGTTGGCAGAACGAGCAGTACTTC.

The chain joins TRBV6-6 to TRBJ1-2, with a tentative D call TRBD1 (6 bases). V was trimmed by 5 bases and J by 8 bases, leaving 15 bases between them. Germline-derived CDR1 and CDR2 are MNHNY and SVGAGI (reference sequence). The CDR3 sequence is 13 residues long. The CDR3 here is CASSLPNREGYTF. In nucleotides, the CDR3 is TGTGCCAGCAGTCTTCCGAACAGGGAGGGCTACACCTTC.

The rearrangement joins TRBV12-5 to TRBJ1-5; D unresolved. Trimming cost V 0 bases and J 0 bases, with 15 bases left between them. The CDR3 is 18 amino acids. Germline V gene lookup returns CDR1 LGHNT and CDR2 FRNRAP. As DNA, the CDR3 is TGTGCTAGTGGTTTGGTACGGGAGGGCGTTGGTAGCAATCAGCCCCAGCATTTT. Encoded protein: CASGLVREGVGSNQPQHF.

The V gene is TRBV10-3, the J gene TRBJ2-1; D is unresolved. There are 13 residues in the CDR3. Germline-derived CDR1 and CDR2 are ENHRY and SYGVKD. V was clipped by 0 bases and J by 9 bases, with 9 bases between them. CDR3 DNA sequence: TGTGCCATCAGTGAGTCGGTGGCCGTTGAGCAGTTCTTC. As protein: CAISESVAVEQFF.

This clone appeared a few times. CDR3 sequence reads: CASRLAPHEQFF. Written as DNA, the CDR3 is TGTGCCAGCAGGCTAGCCCCCCATGAGCAGTTCTTC. The rearrangement joins TRBV2 to TRBJ2-1; maybe TRBD2 (5 bases). This CDR3 is built from 12 residues. Germline lookup yields CDR1 SNHLY and CDR2 FYNNEI. The germline V and J ends were trimmed by 6 bases and 8 bases, with 11 bases remaining between them.

As for this clone: Other DNA sequences in this specimen translate into the identical CDR3. This chain links TRBV9 with TRBJ1-2; TRBD1 aligns across 8 bases. Germline loops: CDR1 SGDLS, CDR2 YYNGEE. V was clipped by 0 bases and J by 4 bases; unmatched bases: 2. The CDR3 covers 14 residues. CDR3 sequence reads: CASSVGQGIYGYTF. In nucleotides, the CDR3 is TGTGCCAGCAGCGTAGGACAGGGGATCTATGGCTACACCTTC.

This clone was detected a few times. The rearrangement joins TRBV30 to TRBJ2-3; 7 bases align to TRBD1. With V trimmed by 2 bases and J by 4 bases, 9 bases remained unmatched. Per the germline V gene, CDR1 is GTSNPN and CDR2 is SVGIG (reference sequence). This CDR3 contains 15 residues. The CDR3 DNA reads as TGTGCCTGGAGTCTGACAGGGAATTGGGCAGATACGCAGTATTTT. Amino acids: CAWSLTGNWADTQYF.

This chain joins TRBV2 and TRBJ1-2; 8 bases align to TRBD1. V shed 7 bases and J 4 bases; nucleotides not matched to a gene: 8. CDR3 length equals 14 residues. The V gene's germline CDR1 is SNHLY and CDR2 FYNNEI. CDR3: CASISGGLVYGYTF. The CDR3 DNA follows: TGTGCCAGCATTTCAGGGGGCCTTGTCTATGGCTACACCTTC.

The J gene is TRBJ1-6, the V gene TRBV7-2, with 7 bases identical to TRBD1. V trimming: 3 bases; J trimming: 9 bases; junction bases outside the gene matches: 5. There are 14 residues in the CDR3. From germline, CDR1 is SGHTA and CDR2 FQGNSA. The CDR3 region is CASSLRQGSSPLHF. As DNA, the CDR3 is TGTGCCAGCAGCTTGCGACAGGGAAGTTCACCCCTCCACTTT.

This sequence joins TRBV7-2 and TRBJ2-1; 12 bases are shared with TRBD2. The CDR3 has 15 residues. The trim removed 4 bases at V and 9 bases at J, leaving 7 bases unmatched. From germline, CDR1 is SGHTA and CDR2 FQGNSA. This chain's CDR3 is CASSSGLAGLGEQFF. The CDR3 bases are TGTGCCAGCAGCTCTGGACTAGCGGGATTGGGTGAGCAGTTCTTC.